Below are 7 T cell receptor beta chains sequenced from a single sample in a study of T cells in tumors after PD-1 blockade. The protocol was immunoSEQ multiplex PCR, while the TCRdb copy is restricted to in-frame clones and leaves out a portion. The sample shows some 20,000 clones, around four fifths of them seen only once. The material sequenced was PBMCs, taken before anti-PD-1 treatment. These receptors originate from a human donor with basal cell carcinoma.

The rearrangement links TRBV5-5 to TRBJ2-7; 9 bases fit TRBD1. J gave up 1 base and V 4 bases, and 9 bases lay outside the gene matches. CDR3 length: 16 residues. CDR1 SGHKS and CDR2 YYEKEE come from the germline V gene (reference sequence). The CDR3 nucleotides read TGTGCCAGCAGCCCAAGGGGACAGGGAATTTCCTACGAGCAGTACTTC. Translating gives CASSPRGQGISYEQYF.

The chain joins TRBV5-4 to TRBJ2-5, with D perhaps TRBD1 or TRBD2 (5 bases each). V was pared by 0 bases and J by 1 base, with 10 bases between. Looked up from germline, CDR1 is SGHNT and CDR2 is YYREEE (reference sequence). This CDR3 has 15 residues. The CDR3 sequence: CASSLATGRQETQYF. The CDR3 DNA sequence: TGTGCCAGCAGCTTGGCCACGGGGCGCCAAGAGACCCAGTACTTC.

The chain has TRBV5-4 and TRBJ2-5; 10 bases agree with TRBD1. Germline loops: CDR1 SGHNT, CDR2 YYREEE (reference sequence). Losses at the gene ends were 4 bases for V and 5 bases for J; bases not matched to a gene: 5. This CDR3 has 14 residues. Here the CDR3 DNA reads TGTGCCAGCAGCATCCCGGGACAGGGGGAGACCCAGTACTTC. It encodes CASSIPGQGETQYF.

V usage is TRBV9 and J usage is TRBJ1-2; 7 positions match TRBD1. J was trimmed by 5 bases and V by 1 base; bases with no gene match: 8. Germline V gives CDR1 SGDLS, CDR2 YYNGEE. CDR3 length equals 15 residues. The chain's CDR3 is CASSVSAGGIYGYTF. The CDR3 nucleotides are TGTGCCAGCAGCGTATCGGCAGGGGGTATATATGGCTACACCTTC. Drawing the rest from reference TRBV9 and TRBJ1-2, the complete variable domain is DSGVTQTPKHLITATGQRVTLRCSPRSGDLSVYWYQQSLDQGLQFLIQYYNGEERAKGNILERFSAQQFPDLHSELNLSSLELGDSALYFCASSVSAGGIYGYTFGSGTRLTVV.

V and J are TRBV2 and TRBJ2-5, with D perhaps TRBD1 or TRBD2 (7 bases each). CDR3 length equals 15 residues. V was clipped by 7 bases and J by 5 bases, with 20 bases between them. Germline CDR1 and CDR2: SNHLY and FYNNEI. The CDR3, as DNA: TGTGCCAGCACACCCCCCGGCCAGGGGGGGGAGACCCAGTACTTC. It is translated as CASTPPGQGGETQYF.

The rearrangement joins TRBV3-1 (or the pseudogene TRBV3-2) to TRBJ1-5; possibly TRBD1 for D (6 bases). Trimming stripped 1 base from V and 0 bases from J, with 16 bases between. CDR1 is LGHDT, CDR2 YNNKEL, per germline (reference sequence). The CDR3 sequence is 18 residues long. The CDR3 sequence is CASSQGGAEPFSNQPQHF. The CDR3 coding sequence is TGTGCCAGCAGCCAAGGGGGGGCTGAACCGTTTAGCAATCAGCCCCAGCATTTT.

This chain connects TRBV5-4 to TRBJ2-3, with a possible D match to TRBD1 (6 bases). V was pared by 4 bases and J by 5 bases, with 8 bases between. This CDR3 has 12 amino acids. Per the germline V gene, CDR1 is SGHNT and CDR2 is YYREEE (reference sequence). CDR3 loop: CASSPTGDTQYF. The CDR3 DNA follows: TGTGCCAGCAGCCCGACAGGAGATACGCAGTATTTT. Drawing the rest from reference TRBV5-4 and TRBJ2-3, the complete variable domain is ETGVTQSPTHLIKTRGQQVTLRCSSQSGHNTVSWYQQALGQGPQFIFQYYREEENGRGNFPPRFSGLQFPNYSSELNVNALELDDSALYLCASSPTGDTQYFGPGTRLTVL.